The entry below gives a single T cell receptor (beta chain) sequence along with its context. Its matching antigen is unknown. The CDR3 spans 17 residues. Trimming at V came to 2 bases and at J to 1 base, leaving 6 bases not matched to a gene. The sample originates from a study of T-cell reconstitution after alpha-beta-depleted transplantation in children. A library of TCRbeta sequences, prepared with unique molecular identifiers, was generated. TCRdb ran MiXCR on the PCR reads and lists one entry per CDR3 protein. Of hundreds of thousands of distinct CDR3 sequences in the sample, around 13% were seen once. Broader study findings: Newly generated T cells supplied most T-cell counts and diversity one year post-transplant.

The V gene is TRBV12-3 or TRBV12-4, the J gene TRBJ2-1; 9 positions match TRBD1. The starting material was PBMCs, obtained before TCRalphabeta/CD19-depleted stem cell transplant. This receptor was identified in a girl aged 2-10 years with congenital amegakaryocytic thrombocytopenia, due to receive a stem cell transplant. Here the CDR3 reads CASSLRQGVRSYNEQFF. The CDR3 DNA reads TGTGCCAGCAGTTTAAGACAGGGGGTCCGATCCTACAATGAGCAGTTCTTC.